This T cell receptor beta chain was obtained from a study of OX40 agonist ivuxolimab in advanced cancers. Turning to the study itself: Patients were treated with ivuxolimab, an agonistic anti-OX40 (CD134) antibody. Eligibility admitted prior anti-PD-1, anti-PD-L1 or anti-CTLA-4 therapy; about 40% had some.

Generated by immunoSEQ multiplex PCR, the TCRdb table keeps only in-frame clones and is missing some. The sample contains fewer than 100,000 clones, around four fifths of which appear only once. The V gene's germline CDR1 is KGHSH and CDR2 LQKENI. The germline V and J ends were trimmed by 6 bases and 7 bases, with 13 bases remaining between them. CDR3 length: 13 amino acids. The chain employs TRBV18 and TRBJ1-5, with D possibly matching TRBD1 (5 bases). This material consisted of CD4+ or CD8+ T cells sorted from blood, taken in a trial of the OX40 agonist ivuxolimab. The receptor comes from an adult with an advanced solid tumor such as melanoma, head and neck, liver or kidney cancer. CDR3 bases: TGTGCCAGCTCCGCAGGGAATAACCAGCCCCAGCATTTT. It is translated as CASSAGNNQPQHF.